This TCR beta chain emerged from a study of T cells in Graves' hyperthyroidism and ophthalmopathy. 10 ml of fresh peripheral blood supplied the PBMCs. The CDR3 contains 19 residues. Looked up from germline, CDR1 is SGHTA and CDR2 is FQGNSA. Trimming removed 5 bases from V and 1 base from J; junction bases left unmatched: 13. RNA transcripts yielded amplified TCR beta CDR3 regions. Initially, a first-round RT-PCR of the TCR CDR3 employed the HTBI primer set. TCRdb recomputed calls from the multiplex PCR reads with MiXCR, one row per CDR3 protein. The sample includes under 400,000 distinct CDR3 sequences, 13% of them seen just once. Findings and caveats of the study: Model-based prediction identified ophthalmopathy a median 6.5 months prior to its onset.

In this sample, this clonotype turned up a few times. Antigen unknown. This receptor was taken from a woman younger than 35 with Graves' hyperthyroidism. Material: blood. This rearrangement joins TRBV7-2 to TRBJ2-3; TRBD2 matches 12 bases. The CDR3: CASSQSRTSGKGGTDTQYF. The DNA for the CDR3 is TGTGCCAGCAGCCAATCCCGGACTAGCGGGAAGGGGGGCACAGATACGCAGTATTTT.